This is a list of T cell receptor beta chains from one sample in a study of T cells in localized non-small cell lung cancer. Only in-frame clones appear in the TCRdb table, and some are missing; sequencing was by immunoSEQ multiplex PCR. This sample has fewer than 3,000 clones, with approximately 25% found just once. The sample was lung tumor tissue, taken before any cancer treatment. The source of these receptors is a male donor at least 60 years old with stage II squamous cell lung carcinoma. CDR3s include the opening cysteine and the closing phenylalanine or tryptophan. The D gene is left open where the match is weak. Expanded clones are given a class, and other clones once, few, many or no size at all.

J gene: TRBJ2-5; clone size: NA; V gene: TRBV18; D gene: NA; CDR3 protein: CASSPLGSQETQYF; CDR3 DNA: TGTGCCAGCTCACCACTAGGGTCACAAGAGACCCAGTACTTC
J gene: TRBJ2-7; clone size: NA; V gene: TRBV19; D gene: NA; CDR3 protein: CASSIPRAPYHEQYF; CDR3 DNA: TGTGCCAGTAGTATTCCCAGGGCGCCCTACCACGAGCAGTACTTC
J gene: TRBJ2-3; clone size: NA; V gene: TRBV11-1; D gene: NA; CDR3 protein: CASSLVAVTDTQYF; CDR3 DNA: TGTGCCAGCAGCTTAGTTGCGGTCACAGATACGCAGTATTTT
J gene: TRBJ2-1; clone size: NA; V gene: TRBV28; D gene: TRBD2; CDR3 protein: CASTRGGGSYNEQFF; CDR3 DNA: TGTGCCAGCACACGCGGGGGAGGTTCCTACAATGAGCAGTTCTTC
J gene: TRBJ1-5; clone size: few; V gene: TRBV6-9; D gene: TRBD1; CDR3 protein: CASDREGNQPQHF; CDR3 DNA: TGTGCCAGTGACAGGGAGGGCAATCAGCCCCAGCATTTT
J gene: TRBJ2-7; clone size: NA; V gene: TRBV10-2; D gene: TRBD2; CDR3 protein: CASSEGSSGGYEQYF; CDR3 DNA: TGCGCCAGCAGTGAGGGATCTAGCGGGGGGTACGAGCAGTACTTC
J gene: TRBJ1-1; clone size: NA; V gene: TRBV10-3; D gene: NA; CDR3 protein: CAISESLTSRGEAFF; CDR3 DNA: TGTGCCATCAGTGAGTCGCTCACATCGCGGGGCGAAGCTTTCTTT
J gene: TRBJ2-2; clone size: NA; V gene: TRBV28; D gene: TRBD1; CDR3 protein: CASSLLGQGAGELFF; CDR3 DNA: TGTGCCAGCAGTTTACTGGGACAGGGGGCCGGGGAGCTGTTTTTT
J gene: TRBJ1-1; clone size: medium-sized; V gene: TRBV6-8; D gene: NA; CDR3 protein: CASNVNRDIGGTEAFF; CDR3 DNA: TGTGCCAGCAACGTAAACAGGGACATAGGTGGCACTGAAGCTTTCTTT
J gene: TRBJ1-4; clone size: few; V gene: TRBV9; D gene: NA; CDR3 protein: CASSEAGVNEKLFF; CDR3 DNA: TGTGCCAGCAGTGAAGCAGGGGTTAATGAAAAACTGTTTTTT
J gene: TRBJ1-5; clone size: few; V gene: TRBV7-7; D gene: TRBD1; CDR3 protein: CASSLGQGDQPQHF; CDR3 DNA: TGTGCCAGCAGCTTGGGGCAGGGGGATCAGCCCCAGCATTTT
J gene: TRBJ1-4; clone size: few; V gene: TRBV5-1; D gene: NA; CDR3 protein: CASSTGHFNEKLFF; CDR3 DNA: TGCGCCAGCAGCACGGGACATTTTAATGAAAAACTGTTTTTT
J gene: TRBJ1-1; clone size: NA; V gene: TRBV6-8; D gene: NA; CDR3 protein: CASSYGENTEAFF; CDR3 DNA: TGTGCCAGCAGTTACGGGGAGAACACTGAAGCTTTCTTT
J gene: TRBJ2-2; clone size: few; V gene: TRBV19; D gene: TRBD1; CDR3 protein: CASSNPLQGMLTGELFF; CDR3 DNA: TGTGCCAGTAGTAACCCTTTACAGGGGATGTTGACCGGGGAGCTGTTTTTT
J gene: TRBJ2-2; clone size: NA; V gene: TRBV15; D gene: TRBD2; CDR3 protein: CATSGGTTDGELFF; CDR3 DNA: TGTGCCACCAGCGGCGGGACTACGGACGGGGAGCTGTTTTTT
J gene: TRBJ2-7; clone size: few; V gene: TRBV11-3; D gene: NA; CDR3 protein: CASSPGGSVHEQYF; CDR3 DNA: TGTGCCAGCAGCCCAGGCGGATCGGTCCACGAGCAGTACTTC
J gene: TRBJ1-5; clone size: few; V gene: TRBV9; D gene: NA; CDR3 protein: CASSGDGQPQHF; CDR3 DNA: TGTGCCAGCAGCGGCGATGGTCAGCCCCAGCATTTT
J gene: TRBJ2-3; clone size: NA; V gene: TRBV19; D gene: TRBD2; CDR3 protein: CASSMKVASGISTDTQYF; CDR3 DNA: TGTGCCAGTAGTATGAAAGTAGCTAGCGGGATTAGCACAGATACGCAGTATTTT
J gene: TRBJ2-1; clone size: medium-sized; V gene: TRBV11-3; D gene: TRBD1; CDR3 protein: CASSFGQGSYNEQFF; CDR3 DNA: TGTGCCAGCAGCTTCGGACAGGGCTCCTACAATGAGCAGTTCTTC
J gene: TRBJ2-7; clone size: NA; V gene: TRBV19; D gene: NA; CDR3 protein: CASSAGIGGFYEQYF; CDR3 DNA: TGTGCCAGTAGTGCGGGGATAGGGGGTTTCTACGAGCAGTACTTC
J gene: TRBJ2-7; clone size: NA; V gene: TRBV9; D gene: TRBD1; CDR3 protein: CASSESGTGVYEQYF; CDR3 DNA: TGTGCCAGCAGTGAAAGTGGGACAGGGGTCTACGAGCAGTACTTC
J gene: TRBJ2-1; clone size: few; V gene: TRBV11-3; D gene: NA; CDR3 protein: CASSLDPGRGRSYNEQFF; CDR3 DNA: TGTGCCAGCAGCTTAGATCCCGGCCGAGGCCGATCCTACAATGAGCAGTTCTTC
J gene: TRBJ2-3; clone size: NA; V gene: TRBV7-5; D gene: NA; CDR3 protein: CASSLAPLSDTQYF; CDR3 DNA: TGTGCCAGCAGCTTAGCGCCCCTCTCTGATACGCAGTATTTT
J gene: TRBJ1-4; clone size: large; V gene: TRBV11-3; D gene: TRBD1; CDR3 protein: CASSFYRGFAEKLFF; CDR3 DNA: TGTGCCAGCAGCTTTTACAGGGGTTTCGCTGAAAAACTGTTTTTT
J gene: TRBJ2-7; clone size: few; V gene: TRBV6-8; D gene: NA; CDR3 protein: CASSEFYSYEQYF; CDR3 DNA: TGTGCCAGCAGTGAGTTCTACTCCTACGAGCAGTACTTC
J gene: TRBJ1-6; clone size: medium-sized; V gene: TRBV6-8; D gene: TRBD1; CDR3 protein: CASIRGQYNSPLHF; CDR3 DNA: TGTGCCAGCATTAGGGGACAGTATAATTCACCCCTCCACTTT
J gene: TRBJ1-2; clone size: medium-sized; V gene: TRBV11-3; D gene: NA; CDR3 protein: CASSLVGREGQFGYTF; CDR3 DNA: TGTGCCAGCAGCTTGGTGGGCAGAGAGGGGCAGTTTGGCTACACCTTC
J gene: TRBJ1-2; clone size: NA; V gene: TRBV10-2; D gene: NA; CDR3 protein: CASSESRGADYGYTF; CDR3 DNA: TGCGCCAGCAGTGAGTCACGAGGGGCTGACTATGGCTACACCTTC
J gene: TRBJ2-2; clone size: few; V gene: TRBV6-7; D gene: NA; CDR3 protein: CASRKPGGPTGELFF; CDR3 DNA: TGTGCCAGCAGGAAACCGGGGGGCCCCACCGGGGAGCTGTTTTTT
J gene: TRBJ1-6; clone size: NA; V gene: TRBV15; D gene: NA; CDR3 protein: CATSRDGPGNNSPLHF; CDR3 DNA: TGTGCCACCAGCAGAGATGGACCGGGCAATAATTCACCCCTCCACTTT
J gene: TRBJ2-7; clone size: once; V gene: TRBV19; D gene: TRBD1; CDR3 protein: CARSVYRTGPYEQYF; CDR3 DNA: TGTGCCAGGTCGGTTTATAGGACAGGGCCCTACGAGCAGTACTTC
J gene: TRBJ1-2; clone size: NA; V gene: TRBV19; D gene: TRBD1; CDR3 protein: CASSIPGTGIGYTF; CDR3 DNA: TGTGCCAGTAGTATCCCTGGGACAGGGATTGGCTACACCTTC
J gene: TRBJ1-2; clone size: few; V gene: TRBV7-5; D gene: NA; CDR3 protein: CASSPESGNSGYTF; CDR3 DNA: TGTGCCAGCAGCCCAGAGTCAGGGAACAGTGGCTACACCTTC
J gene: TRBJ1-1; clone size: NA; V gene: TRBV6-8; D gene: NA; CDR3 protein: CASSYGQNTEAFF; CDR3 DNA: TGTGCCAGCAGTTATGGGCAGAACACTGAAGCTTTCTTT
J gene: TRBJ1-2; clone size: NA; V gene: TRBV9; D gene: NA; CDR3 protein: CASSVQDQKGYTF; CDR3 DNA: TGTGCCAGCAGTGTACAGGATCAGAAGGGCTACACCTTC
J gene: TRBJ1-6; clone size: NA; V gene: TRBV14; D gene: NA; CDR3 protein: CASSQEAPTANSPLHF; CDR3 DNA: TGTGCCAGCAGCCAAGAGGCCCCCACTGCTAATTCACCCCTCCACTTT
J gene: TRBJ2-1; clone size: NA; V gene: TRBV9; D gene: NA; CDR3 protein: CASSHGLTEQFF; CDR3 DNA: TGTGCCAGCAGCCATGGACTTACTGAGCAGTTCTTC
J gene: TRBJ1-4; clone size: NA; V gene: TRBV6-8; D gene: NA; CDR3 protein: CASSPGRSSEKLFF; CDR3 DNA: TGTGCCAGCAGCCCAGGGCGTTCAAGTGAAAAACTGTTTTTT
J gene: TRBJ1-4; clone size: NA; V gene: TRBV6-8; D gene: NA; CDR3 protein: CASSSRGEKLFF; CDR3 DNA: TGTGCCAGCAGTTCCCGCGGTGAAAAACTGTTTTTT
J gene: TRBJ1-1; clone size: few; V gene: TRBV6-8; D gene: TRBD1; CDR3 protein: CAISGTGNTEAFF; CDR3 DNA: TGTGCCATCTCTGGGACAGGGAACACTGAAGCTTTCTTT
J gene: TRBJ1-1; clone size: few; V gene: TRBV18; D gene: NA; CDR3 protein: CASSSKGQDTEAFF; CDR3 DNA: TGTGCCAGCTCATCAAAGGGGCAGGACACTGAAGCTTTCTTT
J gene: TRBJ1-5; clone size: NA; V gene: TRBV6-8; D gene: NA; CDR3 protein: CASNQVAGNQPQHF; CDR3 DNA: TGTGCCAGCAACCAGGTTGCGGGCAATCAGCCCCAGCATTTT
J gene: TRBJ2-1; clone size: NA; V gene: TRBV6-8; D gene: NA; CDR3 protein: CASSYDGNDNEQFF; CDR3 DNA: TGTGCCAGCAGTTACGACGGGAACGACAATGAGCAGTTCTTC
J gene: TRBJ1-2; clone size: NA; V gene: TRBV12-5; D gene: NA; CDR3 protein: CASNTRGANYGYTF; CDR3 DNA: TGTGCCAGCAATACCCGGGGCGCTAACTATGGCTACACCTTC
J gene: TRBJ1-1; clone size: NA; V gene: TRBV9; D gene: TRBD1; CDR3 protein: CAGTGTGKGTEAFF; CDR3 DNA: TGTGCCGGAACCGGGACAGGGAAGGGGACTGAAGCTTTCTTT
J gene: TRBJ2-7; clone size: NA; V gene: TRBV15; D gene: TRBD1; CDR3 protein: CATSTATGTYEQYF; CDR3 DNA: TGTGCCACCAGCACCGCGACAGGGACGTACGAGCAGTACTTC